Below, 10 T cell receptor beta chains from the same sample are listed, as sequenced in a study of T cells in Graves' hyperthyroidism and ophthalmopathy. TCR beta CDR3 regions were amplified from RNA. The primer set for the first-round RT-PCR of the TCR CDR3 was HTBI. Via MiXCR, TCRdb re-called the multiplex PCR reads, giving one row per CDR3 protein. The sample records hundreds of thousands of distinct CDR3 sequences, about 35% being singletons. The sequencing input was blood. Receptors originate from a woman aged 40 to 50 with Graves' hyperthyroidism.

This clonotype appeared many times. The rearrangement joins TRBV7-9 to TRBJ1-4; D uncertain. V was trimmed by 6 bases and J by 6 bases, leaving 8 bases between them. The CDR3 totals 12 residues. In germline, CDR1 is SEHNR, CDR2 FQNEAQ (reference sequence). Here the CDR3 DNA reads TGTGCCAGCAGGGGTCGGGATGAAAAACTGTTTTTT. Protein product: CASRGRDEKLFF.

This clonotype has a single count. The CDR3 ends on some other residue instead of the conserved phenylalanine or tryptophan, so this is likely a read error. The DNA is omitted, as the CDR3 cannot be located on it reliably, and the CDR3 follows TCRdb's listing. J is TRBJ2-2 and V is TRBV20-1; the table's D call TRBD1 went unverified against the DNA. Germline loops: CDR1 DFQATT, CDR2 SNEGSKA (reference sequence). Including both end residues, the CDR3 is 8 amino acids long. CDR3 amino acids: CSARDVGT.

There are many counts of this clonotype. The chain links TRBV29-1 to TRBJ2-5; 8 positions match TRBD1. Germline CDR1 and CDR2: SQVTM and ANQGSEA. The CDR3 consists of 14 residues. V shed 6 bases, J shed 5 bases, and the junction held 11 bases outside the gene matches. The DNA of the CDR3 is TGCAGCGTACGGAGCCAGGGGGCATCGGAGACCCAGTACTTC. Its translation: CSVRSQGASETQYF.

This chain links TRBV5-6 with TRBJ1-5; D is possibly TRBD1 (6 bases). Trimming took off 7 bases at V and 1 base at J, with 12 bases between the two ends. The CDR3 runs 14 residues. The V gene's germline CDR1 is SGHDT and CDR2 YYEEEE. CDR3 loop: CASPPGTSNQPQHF. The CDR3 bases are TGTGCCAGCCCACCCGGGACAAGCAATCAGCCCCAGCATTTT.

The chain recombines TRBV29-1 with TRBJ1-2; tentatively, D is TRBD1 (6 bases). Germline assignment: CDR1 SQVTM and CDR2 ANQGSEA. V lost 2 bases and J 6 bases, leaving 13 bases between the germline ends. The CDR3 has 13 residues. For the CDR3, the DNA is TGCAGCGTTGAACGGGGGGACAAGGATGGCTACACCTTC. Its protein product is CSVERGDKDGYTF.

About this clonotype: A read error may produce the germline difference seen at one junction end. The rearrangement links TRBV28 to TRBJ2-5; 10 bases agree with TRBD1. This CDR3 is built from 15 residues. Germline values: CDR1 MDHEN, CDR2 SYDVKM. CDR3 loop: CASSRVPGTGAKPDF. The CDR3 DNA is TGTGCCAGCTCCCGTGTACCGGGGACAGGGGCTAAACCCGACTTC.

CDR3 amino acids: CASSPLRTGVDEQYF. DNA for the CDR3: TGCGCCAGCAGCCCTTTGAGGACAGGGGTTGACGAGCAGTACTTC. The chain has TRBV5-1 and TRBJ2-7; 9 positions agree with TRBD1. Germline CDR1 reads SGHRS; CDR2 reads YFSETQ. CDR3 length equals 15 residues. The V and J ends lost 4 bases and 5 bases, in that order; junction bases with no gene match: 10.

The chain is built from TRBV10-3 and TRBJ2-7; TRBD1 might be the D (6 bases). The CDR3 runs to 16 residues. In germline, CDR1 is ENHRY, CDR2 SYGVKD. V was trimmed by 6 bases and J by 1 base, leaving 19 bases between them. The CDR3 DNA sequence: TGTGCCATCAGGGGGGCCCTTGGGACAAGTTCCTACGAGCAGTACTTC. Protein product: CAIRGALGTSSYEQYF.

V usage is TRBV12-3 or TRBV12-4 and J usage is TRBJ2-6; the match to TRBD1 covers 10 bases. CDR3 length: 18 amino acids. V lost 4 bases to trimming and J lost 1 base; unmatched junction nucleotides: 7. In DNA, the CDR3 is TGTGCCAGCAGTTCCCAACCGGGACAGGGGTCTGGGGCCAACGTCCTGACTTTC. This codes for CASSSQPGQGSGANVLTF.

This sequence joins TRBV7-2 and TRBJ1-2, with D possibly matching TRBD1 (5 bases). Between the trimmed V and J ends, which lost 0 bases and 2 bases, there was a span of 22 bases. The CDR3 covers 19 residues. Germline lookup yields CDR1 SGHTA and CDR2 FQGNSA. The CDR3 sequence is CASSLARIFSDRGNYGYTF. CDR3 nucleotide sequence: TGTGCCAGCAGCTTAGCGCGGATCTTCAGTGACAGAGGGAACTATGGCTACACCTTC.